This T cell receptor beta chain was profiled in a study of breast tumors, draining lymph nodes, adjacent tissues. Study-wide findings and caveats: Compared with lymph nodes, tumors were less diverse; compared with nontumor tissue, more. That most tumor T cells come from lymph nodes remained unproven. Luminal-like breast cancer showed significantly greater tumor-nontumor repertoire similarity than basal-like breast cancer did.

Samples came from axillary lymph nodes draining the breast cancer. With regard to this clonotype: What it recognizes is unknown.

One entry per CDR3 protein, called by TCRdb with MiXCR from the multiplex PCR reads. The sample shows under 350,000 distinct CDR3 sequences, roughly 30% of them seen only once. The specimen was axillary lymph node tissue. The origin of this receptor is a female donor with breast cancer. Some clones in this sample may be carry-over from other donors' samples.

In DNA, the CDR3 is TGCAGCGTCGTCGCATCCGTGGCGAGCATGTGGGAGACCCAGTACTTC. This gives the protein CSVVASVASMWETQYF. The V and J genes are TRBV29-1 and TRBJ2-5; D is unresolved. The ends were cut back, 6 bases at V and 5 bases at J, with 25 bases in the middle. Germline values: CDR1 SQVTM, CDR2 ANQGSEA. CDR3 size: 16 residues.